A single sample is the source of the 10 T cell receptor beta chains below, sequenced in a study of blood T cells in healthy people across ages. For the second PCR, which ran for about 7 to 11 cycles, a sample-barcoded 5' primer and a J-beta primer mix were used. TCRdb redid the calling of the 5' RACE reads with MiXCR, one entry per CDR3 protein. The sample yields hundreds of thousands of distinct CDR3 sequences, 49% seen once. Sequenced input: blood. The receptor source for this set is a woman aged 60-75 years in good health.

The table lists this clonotype with a few counts. The rearrangement uses TRBV7-6 and TRBJ2-5; D ambiguous. Trimming cost V 2 bases and J 5 bases, with 12 bases left between them. The CDR3 consists of 14 residues. Looked up from germline, CDR1 is SGHVS and CDR2 is FNYEAQ. CDR3 protein: CASSLYQVGETQYF. CDR3 nucleotides: TGTGCCAGCAGCTTATATCAGGTCGGGGAGACCCAGTACTTC.

This clonotype was seen more than once but under ten times. The CDR3 reads CSVAPGALTEAFF. The DNA of the CDR3 is TGCAGCGTTGCCCCGGGGGCCCTCACTGAAGCTTTCTTT. V gene TRBV29-1 combines with J gene TRBJ1-1; D is possibly TRBD1 (6 bases). Germline values: CDR1 SQVTM, CDR2 ANQGSEA. V lost 4 bases, J lost 4 bases, and 13 bases lay in between. This CDR3 has 13 residues.

As concerns this clonotype: At one of its ends the junction is not consistent with the germline gene, which may arise from a read error. This sequence joins TRBV27 and TRBJ1-6; 8 bases map to TRBD1. The germline V gene encodes CDR1 MNHEY and CDR2 SMNVEV (reference sequence). This CDR3 comprises 16 residues. For the CDR3, the DNA is TGTGCCAGCAGTTTACGGTGGACAGGGAATAATTCACCCTTCCACTTT. This encodes CASSLRWTGNNSPFHF.

This clonotype was recorded a few times. The CDR3 loop is CASSQGNRVGETQYF. The CDR3, as DNA: TGCGCCAGCAGCCAAGGGAACAGGGTCGGGGAGACCCAGTACTTC. The chain carries TRBV4-3 and TRBJ2-7; TRBD1 might be the D (6 bases). The better agreement between TRBJ2-5 and the DNA end casts doubt on the J call. The CDR3 covers 15 residues. Germline lookup yields CDR1 LGHNA and CDR2 YSLEER.

The CDR3 DNA sequence: TGTGCCAGCAGCTTGGGAGCGCTGCAGTCGGGTAACTATGGCTACACCTTC. This sequence encodes CASSLGALQSGNYGYTF. The chain uses TRBV5-5 and TRBJ1-2; D remains ambiguous. This CDR3 region has 17 residues. V lost 0 bases, J lost 1 base, and 16 bases lay in between. Germline values: CDR1 SGHKS, CDR2 YYEKEE (reference sequence).

The rearrangement uses TRBV28 and TRBJ1-1; D is uncertain. The CDR3 is 14 amino acids. Germline CDR1 reads MDHEN; CDR2 reads SYDVKM. Between the trimmed V and J ends, which lost 2 bases and 1 base, there was a span of 8 bases. CDR3 loop: CASSLVMANTEAFF. Here the CDR3 DNA reads TGTGCCAGCAGTTTAGTTATGGCGAACACTGAAGCTTTCTTT.

The chain recombines TRBV4-2 with TRBJ2-7; TRBD1 matches 8 bases. The J segment lost 0 bases and the V segment lost 5 bases, leaving 6 bases of the junction unmatched. Germline values: CDR1 LGHNA, CDR2 YNFKEQ. This CDR3 has 15 residues. The CDR3 nucleotides read TGTGCCAGCAGCTGGGGTGGACAGGGCTCCTACGAGCAGTACTTC. Amino acid sequence: CASSWGGQGSYEQYF.

The chain uses TRBV7-9 and TRBJ2-7; 8 positions match TRBD1. The CDR3 has 16 residues. The germline V gene encodes CDR1 SEHNR and CDR2 FQNEAQ (reference sequence). V was clipped by 5 bases and J by 7 bases; unmatched bases: 16. This CDR3 is CASSIWGSGGVGEQYF. For the CDR3, the DNA is TGTGCCAGCAGCATTTGGGGGTCAGGGGGCGTGGGGGAGCAGTACTTC.

This clonotype appeared a single time. The V and J genes are TRBV6-2 or TRBV6-3 and TRBJ2-3, with D perhaps TRBD1 (5 bases). V was shortened by 6 bases and J by 0 bases, with 13 bases between the two germline ends. This CDR3 region has 15 residues. Germline CDR1 and CDR2: MNHEY and SVGEGT. The CDR3 reads CASRRQLASTDTQYF. The CDR3 region has the DNA TGTGCCAGCAGGAGACAGCTCGCTAGCACAGATACGCAGTATTTT.

The chain joins TRBV7-8 to TRBJ2-3; 7 bases are a match to TRBD1. The CDR3 is 14 residues long. Germline assignment: CDR1 SGHVS and CDR2 FQNEAQ. J was trimmed by 0 bases and V by 5 bases; bases with no gene match: 2. The DNA for the CDR3 is TGTGCCAGCAGCGGGGACAGAAGCACAGATACGCAGTATTTT. Encoded protein: CASSGDRSTDTQYF.